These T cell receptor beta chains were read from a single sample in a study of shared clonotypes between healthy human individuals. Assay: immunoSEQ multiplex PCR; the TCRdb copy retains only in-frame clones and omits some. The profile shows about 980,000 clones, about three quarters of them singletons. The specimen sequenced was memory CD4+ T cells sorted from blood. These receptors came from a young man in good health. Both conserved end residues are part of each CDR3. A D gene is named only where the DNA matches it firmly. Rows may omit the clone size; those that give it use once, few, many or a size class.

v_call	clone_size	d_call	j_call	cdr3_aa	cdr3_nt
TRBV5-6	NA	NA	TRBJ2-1	CASSLRFSYNEQFF	TGTGCCAGCAGCTTGCGGTTCTCCTACAATGAGCAGTTCTTC
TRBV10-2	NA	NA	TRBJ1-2	CASSPTPYGYTF	TGCGCCAGCAGTCCCACCCCCTATGGCTACACCTTC
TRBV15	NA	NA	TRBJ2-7	CATSRGGVQLYEQYF	TGTGCCACCAGCAGGGGTGGGGTCCAACTCTACGAGCAGTACTTC
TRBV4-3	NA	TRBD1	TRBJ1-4	CASSQGTGGGEKLFF	TGCGCCAGCAGCCAAGGGACAGGGGGCGGGGAAAAACTGTTTTTT
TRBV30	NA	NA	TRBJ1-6	CAWSPPSSPLHF	TGTGCCTGGAGTCCCCCCAGTTCACCCCTCCACTTT
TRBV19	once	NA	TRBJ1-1	CASIQQGSNTEAFF	TGTGCCAGTATTCAACAGGGATCGAACACTGAAGCTTTCTTT
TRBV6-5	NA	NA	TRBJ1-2	CASSPLNFGTRGYTF	TGTGCCAGCAGTCCCTTAAATTTTGGCACTCGTGGCTACACCTTC
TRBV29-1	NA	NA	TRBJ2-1	CSAGQFRSYNEQFF	TGCAGCGCGGGACAATTCCGCTCCTACAATGAGCAGTTCTTC
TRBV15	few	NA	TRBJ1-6	CATSSVTSGSPLHF	TGTGCCACCAGCAGTGTGACCTCCGGGTCACCCCTCCACTTT
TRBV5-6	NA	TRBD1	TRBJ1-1	CASSGAGVGGNRAFF	TGTGCCAGCAGCGGGGCAGGTGTAGGGGGCAATAGAGCTTTCTTT
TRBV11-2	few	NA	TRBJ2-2	CASSLTFANTGELFF	TGTGCCAGCAGCTTAACATTCGCGAACACCGGGGAGCTGTTTTTT
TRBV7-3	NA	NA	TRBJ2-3	CASSLDFTDTQYF	TGTGCCAGCAGCTTGGACTTTACAGATACGCAGTATTTT
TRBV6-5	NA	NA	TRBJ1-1	CASRPYREDTEAFF	TGTGCCAGCAGGCCCTACAGGGAGGACACTGAAGCTTTCTTT
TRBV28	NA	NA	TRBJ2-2	CASSFPGNTGELFF	TGTGCCAGCAGTTTCCCAGGGAACACCGGGGAGCTGTTTTTT
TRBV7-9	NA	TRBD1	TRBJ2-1	CASSLGQGVEQFF	TGTGCCAGCAGCTTAGGACAGGGGGTTGAGCAGTTCTTC
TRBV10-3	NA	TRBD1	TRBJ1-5	CAIMIRDSSMQPQHF	TGTGCCATCATGATTAGGGACAGCTCCATGCAGCCCCAGCATTTT
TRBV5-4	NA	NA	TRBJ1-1	CASSLVGTEAFF	TGTGCCAGCAGCTTGGTGGGCACTGAAGCTTTCTTT
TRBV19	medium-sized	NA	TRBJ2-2	CASGNRVLSTGELFF	TGTGCCAGCGGGAACAGGGTCCTGAGTACCGGGGAGCTGTTTTTT
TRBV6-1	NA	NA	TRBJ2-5	CASSGRPMRGETQYF	TGTGCCAGCAGTGGACGCCCTATGAGGGGAGAGACCCAGTACTTC
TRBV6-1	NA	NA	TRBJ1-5	CASSERGYNQPQHF	TGTGCCAGCAGTGAAAGGGGATACAATCAGCCCCAGCATTTT
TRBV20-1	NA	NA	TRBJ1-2	CSARTRRGYTF	TGCAGTGCTCGGACGAGGAGAGGCTACACCTTC
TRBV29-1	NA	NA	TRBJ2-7	CSVELMGAGRYEQYF	TGCAGCGTTGAATTAATGGGGGCAGGAAGATACGAGCAGTACTTC
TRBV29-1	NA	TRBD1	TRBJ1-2	CSVGQGLYGYTF	TGCAGCGTTGGACAGGGACTCTATGGCTACACCTTC
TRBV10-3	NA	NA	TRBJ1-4	CAISDGGANEKLFF	TGTGCCATCAGTGACGGGGGAGCTAATGAAAAACTGTTTTTT
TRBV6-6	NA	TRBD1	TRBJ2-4	CASSKGQGRQNIQYF	TGTGCCAGCAGTAAGGGACAGGGGCGACAAAACATTCAGTACTTC
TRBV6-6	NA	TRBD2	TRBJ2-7	CASSSGVAGGEQYF	TGTGCCAGCAGTTCCGGGGTAGCGGGGGGCGAGCAGTACTTC
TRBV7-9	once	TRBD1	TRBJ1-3	CASSRGQGSSGNTIYF	TGTGCCAGCAGCCGGGGACAGGGAAGCTCTGGAAACACCATATATTTT
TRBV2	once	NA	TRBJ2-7	CASTETAPYEQYF	TGTGCCAGCACAGAGACTGCCCCCTACGAGCAGTACTTC
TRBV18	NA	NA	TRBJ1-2	CASSPEGPYGYTF	TGTGCCAGCTCACCAGAGGGACCCTATGGCTACACCTTC
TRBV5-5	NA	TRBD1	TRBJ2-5	CASSRQGGETQYF	TGTGCCAGCAGCCGACAGGGGGGAGAGACCCAGTACTTC
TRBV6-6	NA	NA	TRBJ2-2	CASSYSGGRGTGELFF	TGTGCCAGCAGTTACTCAGGGGGGAGAGGGACCGGGGAGCTGTTTTTT
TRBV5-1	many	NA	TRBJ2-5	CASSLASQAGETQYF	TGCGCCAGCAGCTTGGCGAGCCAGGCAGGGGAGACCCAGTACTTC
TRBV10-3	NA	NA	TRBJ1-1	CAISDEWGSTEAFF	TGTGCCATCAGTGACGAGTGGGGGTCCACTGAAGCTTTCTTT
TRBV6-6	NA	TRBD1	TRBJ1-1	CASSYASGQGGTEAFF	TGTGCCAGCAGTTACGCCTCGGGACAGGGGGGCACTGAAGCTTTCTTT
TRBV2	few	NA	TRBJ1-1	CASTIGEGAEAFF	TGTGCCAGCACCATTGGGGAAGGGGCTGAAGCTTTCTTT
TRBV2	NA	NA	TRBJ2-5	CASGFSPTSQETQYF	TGTGCCAGCGGTTTTAGTCCCACCTCTCAAGAGACCCAGTACTTC
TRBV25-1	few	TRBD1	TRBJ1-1	CASRSTGGVEKAFF	TGTGCCAGCAGATCGACAGGGGGCGTCGAAAAAGCTTTCTTT
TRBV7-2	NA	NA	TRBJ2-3	CASSSAHLSTDTQYF	TGTGCCAGCAGCTCCGCTCATCTTAGCACAGATACGCAGTATTTT
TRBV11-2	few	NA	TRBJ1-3	CASSPGSGNTIYF	TGTGCCAGCAGCCCAGGGTCCGGAAACACCATATATTTT
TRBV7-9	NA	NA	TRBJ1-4	CASSLDGGRGEKLFF	TGTGCCAGCAGCTTAGACGGGGGCCGGGGCGAAAAACTGTTTTTT
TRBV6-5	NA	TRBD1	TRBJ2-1	CASSYLGQGQNNEQFF	TGTGCCAGCAGTTACCTCGGACAGGGTCAGAACAATGAGCAGTTCTTC
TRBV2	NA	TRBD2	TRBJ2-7	CASRAWLAESYEQYF	TGTGCCAGCAGGGCGTGGCTAGCGGAATCCTACGAGCAGTACTTC
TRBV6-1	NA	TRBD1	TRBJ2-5	CASSGGTGGGQETQYF	TGTGCCAGCAGTGGAGGGACAGGGGGAGGCCAAGAGACCCAGTACTTC
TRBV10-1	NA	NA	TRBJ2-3	CASSEMRSGSNTQYF	TGCGCCAGCAGTGAAATGAGGTCAGGGTCAAATACGCAGTATTTT
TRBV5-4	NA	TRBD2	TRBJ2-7	CASSLDGTSGNYEQYF	TGTGCCAGCAGCCTCGACGGGACTAGCGGGAACTACGAGCAGTACTTC
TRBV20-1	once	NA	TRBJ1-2	CSAGINYGYTF	TGCAGTGCTGGGATTAACTATGGCTACACCTTC
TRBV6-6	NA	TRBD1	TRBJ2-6	CASNLGGLGANVLTF	TGTGCCAGCAACTTAGGGGGCTTGGGAGCCAACGTCCTGACTTTC
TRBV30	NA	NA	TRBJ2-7	CAWTPGLGTYEQYF	TGTGCCTGGACCCCAGGGTTGGGGACCTACGAGCAGTACTTC
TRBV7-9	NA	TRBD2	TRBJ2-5	CASSRTSGLQETQYF	TGTGCCAGCAGCCGGACTAGCGGGTTGCAAGAGACCCAGTACTTC
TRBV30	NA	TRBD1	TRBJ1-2	CAWTQGGGYTF	TGTGCCTGGACGCAGGGGGGTGGCTACACCTTC
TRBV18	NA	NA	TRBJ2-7	CASSPRAATYEQYF	TGTGCCAGCTCACCTCGAGCGGCTACCTACGAGCAGTACTTC
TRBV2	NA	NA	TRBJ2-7	CASSEGNRAYEQYF	TGTGCCAGCAGTGAAGGGAACAGGGCCTACGAGCAGTACTTC
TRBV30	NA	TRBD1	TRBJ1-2	CAWTPRRTGISGYTF	TGTGCCTGGACTCCACGGCGGACAGGGATTTCTGGCTACACCTTC
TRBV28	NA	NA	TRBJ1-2	CASSLVRRTGGYTF	TGTGCCAGCAGTTTAGTACGGCGGACCGGAGGCTATACCTTC
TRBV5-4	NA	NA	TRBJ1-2	CASSAASNYGYTF	TGTGCCAGCAGCGCAGCAAGTAACTATGGCTACACCTTC